This T cell receptor (beta chain) came from a study of early T cells in non-severe SARS-CoV-2 infection. General study findings and limits: The matching step, a VDJdb search, favored anti-spike CD8 responses and missed private and CD4 specificities.

This clonotype was detected ten times or more. Antigen: not known. The TCR library protocol was used to attach unique molecular identifiers. These identifiers were attached to individual cDNA molecules. TCRdb re-analysed the 5' RACE reads in MiXCR, keeping a single row per CDR3 protein. The data show tens of thousands of distinct CDR3 sequences, roughly 12% seen once. There are 16 residues in the CDR3. The germline CDR1 and CDR2 sequences are MGHRA and YSYEKL. J was trimmed by 4 bases and V by 5 bases; bases with no gene match: 7. The rearrangement uses TRBV4-1 and TRBJ1-4, with 10 positions matching TRBD1. This clonotype was obtained from an adult who was a healthcare worker with PCR-confirmed SARS-CoV-2 infection or an uninfected control (not recorded which). The specimen comprised whole blood, sampled at baseline. As DNA, the CDR3 is TGCGCCAGCAGCAGGCCCGGACAGGGGGTTAATGAAAAACTGTTTTTT. The encoded protein is CASSRPGQGVNEKLFF.